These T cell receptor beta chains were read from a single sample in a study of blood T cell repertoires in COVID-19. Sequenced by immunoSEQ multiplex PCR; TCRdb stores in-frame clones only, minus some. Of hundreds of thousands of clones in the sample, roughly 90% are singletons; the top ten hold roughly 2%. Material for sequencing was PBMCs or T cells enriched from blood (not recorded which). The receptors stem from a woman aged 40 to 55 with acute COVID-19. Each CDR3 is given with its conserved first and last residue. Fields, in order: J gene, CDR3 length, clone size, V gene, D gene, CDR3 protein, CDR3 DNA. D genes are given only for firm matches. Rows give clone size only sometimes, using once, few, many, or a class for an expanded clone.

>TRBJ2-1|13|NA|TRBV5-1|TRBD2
CASRTSGLREQFF
TGCGCCAGCCGGACTAGCGGGCTCAGGGAGCAGTTCTTC
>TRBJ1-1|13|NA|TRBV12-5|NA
CASGFSGNAEAFF
TGTGCTAGTGGTTTTTCGGGGAACGCTGAAGCTTTCTTT
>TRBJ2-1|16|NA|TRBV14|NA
CASSQALGSIYNEQFF
TGTGCCAGCAGCCAAGCCCTAGGGAGTATCTACAATGAGCAGTTCTTC
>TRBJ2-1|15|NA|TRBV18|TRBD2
CASSPPGGSYNEQFF
TGTGCCAGCTCACCACCGGGGGGGTCCTACAATGAGCAGTTCTTC
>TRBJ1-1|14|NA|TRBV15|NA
CATSRGRADTEAFF
TGTGCCACCAGCAGAGGTCGAGCCGACACTGAAGCTTTCTTT
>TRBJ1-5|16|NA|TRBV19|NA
CASSRSSTRSNQPQHF
TGTGCCAGTAGCCGGTCCAGTACTAGGAGCAATCAGCCCCAGCATTTT
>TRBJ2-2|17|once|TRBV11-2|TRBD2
CASSFLSGGPNTGELFF
TGTGCCAGCAGCTTTCTTAGCGGGGGACCGAACACCGGGGAGCTGTTTTTT
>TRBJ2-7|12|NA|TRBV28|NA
CASIDTTYEQYF
TGTGCCAGCATTGATACTACCTACGAGCAGTACTTC
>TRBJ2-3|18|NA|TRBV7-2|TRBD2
CASSLVASGGQSTDTQYF
TGTGCCAGCAGCTTAGTGGCTAGCGGGGGACAAAGCACAGATACGCAGTATTTT
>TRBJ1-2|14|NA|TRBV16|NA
CASSQSPREGGYTF
TGTGCCAGCAGCCAATCCCCCAGGGAGGGTGGCTACACCTTC
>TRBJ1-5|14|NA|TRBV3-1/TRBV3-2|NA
CASSQGQSNQPQHF
TGTGCCAGCAGCCAAGGACAGTCTAATCAGCCCCAGCATTTT
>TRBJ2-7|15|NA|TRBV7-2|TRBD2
CASSLTSGTSYEQYF
TGTGCCAGCAGCCTAACTAGCGGGACATCCTACGAGCAGTACTTC
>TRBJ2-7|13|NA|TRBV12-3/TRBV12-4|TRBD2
CASRPGGGYEQYF
TGTGCCAGCCGCCCTGGGGGGGGCTACGAGCAGTACTTC
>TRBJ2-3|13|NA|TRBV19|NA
CASSFGGGDTQYF
TGTGCCAGTAGTTTCGGCGGTGGCGATACGCAGTATTTT
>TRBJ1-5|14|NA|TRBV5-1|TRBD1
CASSFTGGNQPQHF
TGCGCCAGCAGCTTTACAGGGGGCAACCAGCCCCAGCATTTT
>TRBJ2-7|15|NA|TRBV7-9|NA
CASSLRTGNGYEQYF
TGTGCCAGCAGCTTGCGGACGGGAAACGGGTACGAGCAGTACTTC
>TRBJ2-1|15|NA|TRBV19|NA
CASSIGAGESHEQFF
TGTGCCAGTAGTATTGGGGCAGGGGAAAGTCATGAGCAGTTCTTC
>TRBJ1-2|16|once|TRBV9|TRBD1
CASSAPRTGGNYGYTF
TGTGCCAGCAGCGCCCCCAGGACAGGGGGCAACTATGGCTACACCTTC
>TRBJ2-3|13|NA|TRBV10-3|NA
CASSSVGTDTQYF
TGTGCCAGTAGCAGTGTCGGCACAGATACGCAGTATTTT
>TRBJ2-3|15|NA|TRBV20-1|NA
CSASVGSPGSDTQYF
TGCAGTGCTAGTGTGGGTAGTCCTGGGAGTGATACGCAGTATTTT
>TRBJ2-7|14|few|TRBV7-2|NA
CASTPRPSVAGQYF
TGTGCCAGCACCCCCAGGCCCTCGGTCGCCGGGCAGTACTTC
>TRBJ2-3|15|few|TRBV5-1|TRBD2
CASGGEAQPTDTQYF
TGCGCCAGCGGGGGGGAGGCGCAACCCACAGATACGCAGTATTTT
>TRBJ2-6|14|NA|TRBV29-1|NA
CSVGTTTGANVLTF
TGCAGCGTTGGGACAACTACTGGGGCCAACGTCCTGACTTTC
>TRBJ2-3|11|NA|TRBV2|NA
CASSFREGQYF
TGTGCCAGCAGTTTCAGGGAAGGGCAGTATTTT
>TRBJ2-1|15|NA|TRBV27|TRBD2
CASSLVGGFSSEQFF
TGTGCCAGCAGTTTGGTGGGAGGGTTTAGCAGTGAGCAGTTCTTC
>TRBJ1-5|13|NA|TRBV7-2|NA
CASSLVRFQPQHF
TGTGCCAGCAGCTTAGTCAGGTTTCAGCCCCAGCATTTT
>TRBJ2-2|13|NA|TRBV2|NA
CASSDLLTGELFF
TGTGCCAGCAGTGATTTACTAACCGGGGAGCTGTTTTTT
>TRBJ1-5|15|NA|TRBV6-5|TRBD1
CASSLTGGVNQPQHF
TGTGCCAGCAGTCTTACAGGGGGTGTTAATCAGCCCCAGCATTTT
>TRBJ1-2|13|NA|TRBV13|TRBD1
CASSAGGAYGYTF
TGTGCCAGCAGCGCAGGGGGCGCCTATGGCTACACCTTC
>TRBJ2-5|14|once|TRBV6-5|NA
CASSYRGRGETQYF
TGTGCCAGCAGTTACAGGGGCAGGGGAGAGACCCAGTACTTC
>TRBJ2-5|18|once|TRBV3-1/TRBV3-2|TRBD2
CASSQGFGGGSLAGTQYF
TGTGCCAGCAGCCAAGGGTTCGGGGGGGGCTCGCTTGCGGGGACCCAGTACTTC
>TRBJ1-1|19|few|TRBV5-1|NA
CASSLGVPRTLRLPAEAFF
TGCGCCAGCAGCTTGGGCGTCCCCCGGACTCTACGGCTGCCCGCAGAAGCTTTCTTT
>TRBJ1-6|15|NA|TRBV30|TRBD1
CAWSVGGQGGSPLHF
TGTGCCTGGAGTGTAGGGGGACAGGGGGGTTCACCCCTCCACTTT
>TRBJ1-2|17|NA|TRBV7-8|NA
CASSLGIEVLSGYGYTF
TGTGCCAGCAGCTTAGGGATTGAGGTACTCTCGGGCTATGGCTACACCTTC
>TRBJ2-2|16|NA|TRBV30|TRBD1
CAWRLRDRVSGGELFF
TGTGCCTGGAGACTCCGGGACAGGGTGTCCGGCGGGGAGCTGTTTTTT
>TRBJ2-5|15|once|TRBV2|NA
CASSADRRARETQYF
TGTGCCAGCAGTGCCGACAGAAGGGCGCGGGAGACCCAGTACTTC
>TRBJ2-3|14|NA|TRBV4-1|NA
CASSQDARLDTQYF
TGCGCCAGCAGCCAAGATGCGAGACTGGATACGCAGTATTTT
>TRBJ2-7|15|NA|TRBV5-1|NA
CASSSIAWSPYEQYF
TGCGCCAGCAGTTCCATAGCTTGGAGCCCTTACGAGCAGTACTTC
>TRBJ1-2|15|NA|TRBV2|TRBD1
CASSPRTGPSYGYTF
TGTGCCAGCAGTCCCCGGACAGGGCCCTCTTATGGCTACACCTTC
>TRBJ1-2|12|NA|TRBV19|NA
CATGRGSYGYTF
TGTGCCACCGGGAGGGGAAGCTATGGCTACACCTTC
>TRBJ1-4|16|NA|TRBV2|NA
CASRDSLWRTIEKLFF
TGTGCCAGCAGGGACAGTTTGTGGCGCACAATTGAAAAACTGTTTTTT
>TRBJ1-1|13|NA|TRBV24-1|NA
CATTPRRGTEAFF
TGTGCCACCACCCCCCGGAGAGGCACTGAAGCTTTCTTT
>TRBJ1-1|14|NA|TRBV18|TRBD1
CASSPGGADTEAFF
TGTGCCAGCTCGCCAGGGGGCGCGGACACTGAAGCTTTCTTT
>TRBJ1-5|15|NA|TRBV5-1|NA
CASSLDDFRNQPQHF
TGCGCCAGCAGCTTGGACGATTTTAGAAATCAGCCCCAGCATTTT
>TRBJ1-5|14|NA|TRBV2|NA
CASSDLVSNQPQHF
TGTGCCAGCAGTGATCTAGTTAGCAATCAGCCCCAGCATTTT
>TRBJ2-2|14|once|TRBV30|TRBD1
CAWRRQGNTGELFF
TGTGCCTGGAGGAGACAGGGGAACACCGGGGAGCTGTTTTTT
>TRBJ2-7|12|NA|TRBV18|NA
CASSPGRGEQYF
TGTGCCAGCTCCCCCGGGCGAGGGGAGCAGTACTTC
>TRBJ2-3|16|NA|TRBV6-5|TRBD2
CASSYRLAGTTDTQYF
TGTGCCAGCAGTTACAGACTAGCGGGGACCACAGATACGCAGTATTTT
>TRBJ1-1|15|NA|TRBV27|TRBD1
CASRISGQGTTEAFF
TGTGCCAGCAGGATTTCTGGACAGGGGACGACTGAAGCTTTCTTT
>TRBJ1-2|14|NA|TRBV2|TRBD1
CASSGTGLLGGYTF
TGTGCCAGCAGCGGGACAGGCCTTTTAGGGGGCTACACCTTC
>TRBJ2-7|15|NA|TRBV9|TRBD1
CASSVEAPQGPQVCF
TGTGCCAGCAGCGTAGAGGCCCCACAGGGGCCGCAGGTTTGCTTC
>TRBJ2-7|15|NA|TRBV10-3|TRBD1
CAISDPRQGIYEQYF
TGTGCCATCAGTGACCCGCGACAGGGTATCTACGAGCAGTACTTC